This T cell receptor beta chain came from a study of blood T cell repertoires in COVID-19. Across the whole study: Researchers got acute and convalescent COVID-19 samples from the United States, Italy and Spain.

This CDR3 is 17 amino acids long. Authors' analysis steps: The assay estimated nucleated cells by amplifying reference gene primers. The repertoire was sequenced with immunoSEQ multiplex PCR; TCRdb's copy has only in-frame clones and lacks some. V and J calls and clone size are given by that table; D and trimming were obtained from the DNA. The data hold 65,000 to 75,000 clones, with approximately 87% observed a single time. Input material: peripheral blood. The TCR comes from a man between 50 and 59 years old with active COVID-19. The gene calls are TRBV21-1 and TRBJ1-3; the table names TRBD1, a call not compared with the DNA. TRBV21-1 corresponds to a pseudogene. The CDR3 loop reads CASSDPGQGNPGNTIYF. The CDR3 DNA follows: TGTGCCAGCAGCGATCCGGGACAGGGGAACCCTGGAAACACCATATATTTT.